The source of this T cell receptor (beta chain) is a study of control samples from healthy donors and cancer patients. V was pared by 0 bases and J by 4 bases, with 14 bases of the junction left unmatched. The CDR3 extends over 19 amino acids. CDR1 LGHNA and CDR2 YSLEER come from the germline V gene. Repertoires were generated with immunoSEQ multiplex PCR, while TCRdb's copy carries only in-frame clones and drops some. The data contain just over 90,000 clones, 86% of them seen just once; the ten biggest clones take up over 0.95%. This receptor was taken from a woman aged 50 to 60 in good health. The sequenced material came from blood. V gene TRBV4-3 combines with J gene TRBJ2-2; 7 positions agree with TRBD2. CDR3 amino acids: CASSQERAGLRRGTGELFF. The CDR3 DNA reads TGCGCCAGCAGCCAAGAGCGAGCGGGACTCCGGCGGGGCACCGGGGAGCTGTTTTTT.